These 8 T cell receptor beta chains originate from one sample sequenced in a study of shared clonotypes between healthy human individuals. Using immunoSEQ multiplex PCR, the repertoire was profiled, and TCRdb retains in-frame clones only, with some absent. The top ten clones hold 0.89% of a sample with around 1.1 million clones, approximately 80% of them seen once. Sequenced input: memory CD4+ T cells from PBMCs. The subset denotes: CD45RA-negative fraction. These receptors were taken from a young man in good health. Some clones in this sample may be carry-over from other donors' samples.

The gene calls are TRBV30 and TRBJ2-4, with D possibly TRBD1 on 6 matching bases. The CDR3 loop spans 14 amino acids. The germline V gene encodes CDR1 GTSNPN and CDR2 SVGIG (reference sequence). Trimming pared 8 bases from V and 7 bases from J, leaving 21 bases between. The CDR3 sequence is CAGSIGGRGNIQYF. CDR3 DNA sequence: TGTGCCGGTTCTATAGGGGGACGCGGGAACATTCAGTACTTC.

The rearrangement links TRBV19 to TRBJ1-5, with TRBD1 identical over 10 bases. The CDR3 covers 18 residues. The germline gives CDR1 LNHDA, CDR2 SQIVND (reference sequence). V lost 6 bases, J lost 7 bases, and 18 bases stayed unmatched. CDR3: CASRRGTGALVEGQPQHF. The CDR3 nucleotides read TGTGCCAGTAGAAGGGGGACAGGGGCCCTTGTTGAGGGCCAGCCCCAGCATTTT.

The chain uses TRBV1 and TRBJ2-3; no DNA check was done on the table's D call, TRBD2. TRBV1 is flagged as a pseudogene. This CDR3 is built from 20 residues. CDR3 DNA sequence: TGCACCAGCAGCCAAGATTATCTAGCGGGAGGCACCCGGCGCACAGATACGCAGTATTTT. It encodes CTSSQDYLAGGTRRTDTQYF.

The gene calls are TRBV29-1 and TRBJ2-3, with D possibly being TRBD2 (5 bases). The CDR3 extends over 14 amino acids. CDR1 and CDR2 from the germline V gene are SQVTM and ANQGSEA. V was clipped by 1 base and J by 0 bases, with 8 bases between them. CDR3 bases: TGCAGCGTTGAAGTAGGCGGGAGCACAGATACGCAGTATTTT. It encodes CSVEVGGSTDTQYF.

The V gene is TRBV15, the J gene TRBJ1-2; D is uncertain. V was shortened by 0 bases and J by 6 bases, with 14 bases between the two germline ends. Germline CDR1 LNHNV, CDR2 YYDKDF (reference sequence). This CDR3 comprises 15 residues. CDR3 coding DNA: TGTGCCACCAGCAGAGATGGACGCCCGTTTGATGGCTACACCTTC. Translation gives CATSRDGRPFDGYTF.

V is TRBV5-1 and J is TRBJ2-7; 10 bases align to TRBD1. CDR3 length equals 16 residues. Per germline, CDR1 SGHRS and CDR2 YFSETQ. The V and J ends lost 2 bases and 6 bases, in that order; junction bases with no gene match: 11. CDR3 sequence reads: CASSLSQSGTGAEQYF. The CDR3 DNA sequence: TGCGCCAGCAGCTTATCCCAGTCCGGGACAGGGGCCGAGCAGTACTTC.

This chain links TRBV10-3 with TRBJ2-3; 7 nucleotides line up with TRBD2. CDR1 and CDR2 from the germline V gene are ENHRY and SYGVKD. J gave up 2 bases and V 7 bases, and 6 bases lay outside the gene matches. The CDR3 is made up of 14 amino acids. The CDR3 bases are TGTGCCATCAAGGCCAGCGGGGTCACAGATACGCAGTATTTT. This codes for CAIKASGVTDTQYF.

This clone was observed many times. V and J are TRBV15 and TRBJ2-3; 8 positions match TRBD2. CDR1 and CDR2 (germline): LNHNV, YYDKDF (reference sequence). This CDR3 region has 16 residues. V lost 0 bases and J lost 6; bases outside the gene matches: 8. DNA for the CDR3: TGTGCCACCAGCAGAGATCTGGGACTAGAGGGTGATACGCAGTATTTT. Translating gives CATSRDLGLEGDTQYF.